Included here is one TCR beta chain sequence, with context. The sample originates from a study of blood T cell repertoires in COVID-19. TCRdb's copy holds only in-frame clones and misses some; the assay was immunoSEQ multiplex PCR. The data contain roughly 340,000 clones, 87% of them seen just once; the ten biggest clones take up over 6%. In germline, CDR1 is SQVTM, CDR2 ANQGSEA. This CDR3 is 14 amino acids long. Trimming removed 2 bases at V and 0 bases at J, with 9 bases between. The chain carries TRBV29-1 and TRBJ2-3; tentative D call: TRBD2 (5 bases). The sequenced material came from peripheral blood. The clonotype comes from a woman in her forties or fifties with COVID-19, enrolled during active disease. The CDR3 sequence: CSVEKGGSTDTQYF. In DNA form, the CDR3 reads TGCAGCGTTGAAAAGGGCGGGAGCACAGATACGCAGTATTTT.